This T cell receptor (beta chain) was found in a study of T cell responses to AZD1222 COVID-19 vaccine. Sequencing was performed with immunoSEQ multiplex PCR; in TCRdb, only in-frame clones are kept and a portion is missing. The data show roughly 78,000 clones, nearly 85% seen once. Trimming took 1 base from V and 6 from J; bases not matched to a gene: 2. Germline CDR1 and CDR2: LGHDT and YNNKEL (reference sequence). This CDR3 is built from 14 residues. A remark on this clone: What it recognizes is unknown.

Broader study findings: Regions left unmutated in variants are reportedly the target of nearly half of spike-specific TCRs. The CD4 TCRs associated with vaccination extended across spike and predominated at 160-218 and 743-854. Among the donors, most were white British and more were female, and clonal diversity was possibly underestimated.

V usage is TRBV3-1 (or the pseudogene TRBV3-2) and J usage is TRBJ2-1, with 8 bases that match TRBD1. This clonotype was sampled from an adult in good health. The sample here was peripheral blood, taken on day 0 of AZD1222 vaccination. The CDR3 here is CASSQGTGSNEQFF. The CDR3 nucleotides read TGTGCCAGCAGCCAAGGGACAGGGTCCAATGAGCAGTTCTTC.